This TCR beta chain was profiled in a study of graft-versus-host responses after intestinal transplantation (dated by TCRdb to the early 2020s). Broadly, across the study: Multivisceral, liver-intestinal, or isolated intestinal transplants were received by the recipients. Donor T cell macrochimerism was defined as a peak of at least 4% donor T cells among recipient peripheral blood mononuclear cells. Graft-versus-host and host-versus-graft alloreactive T cell clones were tracked in the graft, circulation and bone marrow after intestinal transplantation using bulk TCR-beta CDR3 sequencing. Rather than going through the commercial service, samples from a few later patients were sequenced in-house on an Illumina MiSeq and processed with MiXCR. To identify alloreactive clones, pre-transplant mixed lymphocyte reaction products were sequenced and then compared with unstimulated pre-transplant donor and recipient T cells. Every recipient was given anti-thymocyte globulin induction, then maintenance tacrolimus and steroids for 2 to 4 years. The cohort enrolled some 24 intestinal transplant recipients, one of whom was a retransplant, and a few patients without pretransplant specimens were excluded.

In regard to this clone: What this receptor recognizes is not known. No base-level quality is on record; no much larger clone is a single base apart.

What this sample's time point label stands for: cells obtained before transplantation from donor or recipient. CD3+CD4+ and CD3+CD8+ populations were FACS-sorted from unstimulated pre-transplant donor and recipient cells taken from spleen or lymph nodes. The method behind the library was the immunoSEQ multiplex PCR assay. In most patients, genomic DNA was isolated using the Qiagen DNeasy Blood and Tissue Kit and sent frozen to Adaptive Biotechnologies for TCR sequencing. Adaptive Biotechnologies carried out high-throughput TCR-beta CDR3 sequencing of genomic DNA for most patients. The study's own analysis went as follows. Adaptive's ImmunoSEQ software was the source of the TCR sequencing data for roughly 19 patients, while a few other patients were processed with MiXCR and VDJtools. To correct CD4 versus CD8 sorting errors, any sequence found in both subsets at a frequency ratio below 5:1 was removed. Because the origin of CDR3 nucleotide sequences shared between donor and recipient could not be assigned, those sequences were removed. To be classed as alloreactive, a clone needed at least 2-fold expansion over unstimulated cells and a minimum CFSE-low frequency of 0.002% (template counts) or 0.001% (read counts). Mappable clones were those detected in sequenced pre-transplant spleen, lymph node, or MLR CFSE-low populations of the donor or recipient. Cumulative frequency of alloreactive clones was calculated as a percentage of all sequences weighted by copy number. TCRdb retrieved this table from immuneACCESS and kept in-frame rearrangements only. Not all clones are present; in checked studies, unresolved V genes account for under half, and no reason is known for the remainder. The DNA was the basis for D and trimming; V, J and clone size are from that table. This sample is represented by over 45,000 clones; 85% to 95% of them were singletons. The ten largest account for around 0.4% of the sample.

What the research found in general, with its limitations: High GvH to HvG T cell clonal ratios were observed in the allografts of patients with donor T cell macrochimerism. Early after transplant, peak levels of circulating GvH clones were associated with declines in HvG clones. The relatively low number and heterogeneity of intestinal transplant patients limited the conclusions. GvH clones were found in recipient bone marrow, and some of the GvH clones appeared earlier in ileal mucosa or blood, which is consistent with an intestinal mucosal origin.

This receptor was obtained from a human donor who was the organ donor for an intestinal transplant. The sample was unstimulated CD4+ T cells sorted from spleen or lymph node cells, taken before transplant.

The encoded CDR3 is CASSLEGRNNEQFF. The DNA sequence follows: TGTGCCAGCAGCTTAGAGGGCCGGAACAATGAGCAGTTCTTC. The sequence links TRBV7-6 to TRBJ2-1, with the D gene too uncertain to name. V is cut by 1 base and J by 5 bases, and the space between the germline ends is 9 bases. The CDR3 runs 14 amino acids, cysteine and phenylalanine included. The DNA shown is the 42-base CDR3, in frame from base 1. Via the germline V gene, CDR1 is SGHVS and CDR2 FNYEAQ. The full variable domain, with segments outside the CDR3 supplied by the reference TRBV7-6 and TRBJ2-1 proteins, appears as GAGVSQSPRYKVTKRGQDVALRCDPISGHVSLYWYRQALGQGPEFLTYFNYEAQQDKSGLPNDRFSAERPEGSISTLTIQRTEQRDSAMYRCASSLEGRNNEQFFGPGTRLTVL.